Each of the 32 T cell receptor beta chains below was sequenced from the same sample in a study of PD-L1 blockade in urothelial cancer (dated by TCRdb to 2016 to 2017). Library method: the immunoSEQ multiplex PCR assay. The source is immuneACCESS, and TCRdb retained only in-frame sequences with V and J called. Part of the clones is not carried over; for the studies checked, unresolved V genes explain less than half of this, and the remainder is unexplained. Across this sample there are about 38,000 clones, with 82% seen only once. The ten largest clones add up to less than 20% of the sample. The sample consisted of PBMCs, taken around atezolizumab (anti-PD-L1) treatment. Receptor source: a man between 60 and 75 years old with urothelial cancer.

The chain couples TRBV7-9 to TRBJ1-4, with TRBD1 as a possible D gene (5 bases). V lost 5 bases to trimming and J lost 6 bases, with 16 bases between them. Germline V gene lookup returns CDR1 SEHNR and CDR2 FQNEAQ (reference sequence). The CDR3 has 15 residues. CDR3 sequence: CASSLRGGLDEKLFF. CDR3 coding DNA: TGTGCCAGCAGCCTACGGGGCGGACTAGATGAAAAACTGTTTTTT.

The V and J genes are TRBV7-3 and TRBJ2-2; 7 nucleotides agree with TRBD1. With V trimmed by 5 bases and J by 6 bases, 6 bases remained unmatched. Germline V CDR1 and CDR2: SGHTA, FQGTGA. The CDR3 totals 14 residues. The CDR3: CASSKTGLAGELFF. The DNA of the CDR3 is TGTGCCAGCAGCAAGACAGGGCTGGCCGGGGAGCTGTTTTTT.

The CDR3: CAINKGAPSYEQYF. Here the CDR3 DNA reads TGTGCCATCAACAAGGGGGCCCCCTCCTACGAGCAGTACTTC. The chain uses TRBV10-3 and TRBJ2-7; 7 bases are a match to TRBD1. The CDR3 length is 14 residues. The V segment lost 7 bases and the J segment 0 bases; nucleotides outside the gene matches: 6. Germline V lookup: CDR1 ENHRY, CDR2 SYGVKD.

This sequence joins TRBV6-1 and TRBJ2-1; 7 bases are shared with TRBD1. Germline trimming cut 6 bases from V and 8 bases from J; bases unmatched to any gene: 13. The CDR3 spans 15 residues. CDR1 MNHNS and CDR2 SASEGT come from the germline V gene. In nucleotides, the CDR3 is TGTGCCAGCAGAAAGGGACAGCTACCCTCAGATGAGCAGTTCTTC. Its protein product is CASRKGQLPSDEQFF.

This sequence joins TRBV6-1 and TRBJ2-5; D may be TRBD1 (6 bases). There are 15 residues in the CDR3. CDR1 is MNHNS, CDR2 SASEGT, per germline. The ends were cut back, 1 base at V and 4 bases at J, with 13 bases in the middle. The CDR3 reads CASSEGLIGGETQYF. The CDR3 DNA reads as TGTGCCAGCAGTGAAGGCTTAATAGGGGGAGAGACCCAGTACTTC.

J is TRBJ2-7 and V is TRBV11-2; 7 bases agree with TRBD2. The J segment lost 5 bases and the V segment lost 5 bases, leaving 12 bases of the junction unmatched. The germline CDR1 and CDR2 sequences are SGHAT and FQNNGV. The CDR3 is 15 amino acids. The CDR3 spells CASSLRLAASHEQYF. The CDR3 region has the DNA TGTGCCAGCAGCCTCCGACTAGCCGCGAGCCACGAGCAGTACTTC. Full variable domain (missing parts from reference TRBV11-2 and TRBJ2-7): EAGVAQSPRYKIIEKRQSVAFWCNPISGHATLYWYQQILGQGPKLLIQFQNNGVVDDSQLPKDRFSAERLKGVDSTLKIQPAKLEDSAVYLCASSLRLAASHEQYFGPGTRLTVT.

This clone showed up just once. This chain uses TRBV30 with TRBJ2-1; 16 bases fit TRBD2. Looked up from germline, CDR1 is GTSNPN and CDR2 is SVGIG (reference sequence). V shed 5 bases, J shed 9 bases, and the junction held 10 bases outside the gene matches. The CDR3 covers 16 residues. CDR3 residues: CAWGQGLAGGASEQFF. The CDR3 DNA is TGTGCCTGGGGACAGGGACTAGCGGGGGGGGCCAGTGAGCAGTTCTTC.

The V gene is TRBV9, the J gene TRBJ1-1, with 9 bases fitting TRBD1. CDR3 length: 14 residues. J gave up 4 bases and V 4 bases, and 5 bases lay outside the gene matches. From germline, CDR1 is SGDLS and CDR2 YYNGEE. The DNA of the CDR3 is TGTGCCAGCAGCCCCGAGACAGGGGGCACTGAAGCTTTCTTT. Protein product: CASSPETGGTEAFF. The entire variable domain, with the rest obtained from reference TRBV9 and TRBJ1-1, is as follows: DSGVTQTPKHLITATGQRVTLRCSPRSGDLSVYWYQQSLDQGLQFLIQYYNGEERAKGNILERFSAQQFPDLHSELNLSSLELGDSALYFCASSPETGGTEAFFGQGTRLTVV.

The chain employs TRBV5-4 and TRBJ2-5; 7 nucleotides match TRBD2. This CDR3 has 13 amino acids. J lost 7 bases, V lost 4 bases, and 7 bases had no gene match. Germline lookup yields CDR1 SGHNT and CDR2 YYREEE (reference sequence). In DNA form, the CDR3 reads TGTGCCAGCAGCCATGGGGGGGGTGGGACCCAGTACTTC. Translation gives CASSHGGGGTQYF.

This chain uses TRBV30 with TRBJ2-1, with TRBD2 identical over 7 bases. The J segment lost 7 bases and the V segment lost 2 bases, leaving 14 bases of the junction unmatched. This CDR3 comprises 16 residues. Germline values: CDR1 GTSNPN, CDR2 SVGIG (reference sequence). CDR3 bases: TGTGCCTGGAGTCCCGACTTCGGGACTACGGGGAATGAGCAGTTCTTC. Its translation: CAWSPDFGTTGNEQFF.

About this clone itself: This specimen includes other DNA sequences encoding the same CDR3. The rearrangement links TRBV14 to TRBJ2-7, with 7 bases aligning to TRBD1. Germline CDR1 is SGHDN and CDR2 is FVKESK. This CDR3 spans 15 amino acids. V shed 6 bases, J shed 0 bases, and the junction held 8 bases outside the gene matches. The CDR3 here is CASSPFAGGSYEQYF. The CDR3, as DNA: TGTGCCAGCAGTCCTTTCGCAGGGGGCTCCTACGAGCAGTACTTC.

The rearrangement uses TRBV5-6 and TRBJ1-1; 9 bases map to TRBD1. V lost 4 bases and J lost 5; bases outside the gene matches: 6. The CDR3 spans 14 residues. In germline, CDR1 is SGHDT, CDR2 YYEEEE. CDR3 region: CASSRGQGETEAFF. Here the CDR3 DNA reads TGTGCCAGCAGCCGGGGACAGGGAGAAACTGAAGCTTTCTTT.

Here the CDR3 DNA reads TGTGCCAGCAGATCCTTCGCGGGGGGTGAGGAGACCCAGTACTTC. Its translation: CASRSFAGGEETQYF. V and J are TRBV5-4 and TRBJ2-5, with TRBD2 matching over 8 bases. Germline trimming cut 5 bases from V and 5 bases from J; bases unmatched to any gene: 11. Per the germline V gene, CDR1 is SGHNT and CDR2 is YYREEE (reference sequence). This CDR3 has 15 amino acids.

V gene TRBV28 combines with J gene TRBJ1-4; D may be TRBD1 (5 bases). The V and J ends lost 3 bases and 2 bases respectively, with 13 bases between them. Looked up from germline, CDR1 is MDHEN and CDR2 is SYDVKM. The CDR3 runs to 16 residues. This chain's CDR3 is CASSFSGTPTNEKLFF. CDR3 nucleotide sequence: TGTGCCAGCAGTTTTAGCGGGACCCCGACTAATGAAAAACTGTTTTTT.

The chain uses TRBV19 and TRBJ2-3, with a possible D match to TRBD2 (6 bases). CDR3 size: 15 residues. The V gene lost 3 bases and the J gene lost 0 bases, with 10 bases spanning the gap. Germline CDR1 is LNHDA and CDR2 is SQIVND (reference sequence). CDR3 DNA sequence: TGTGCCAGTAGTATGAGCCTAGCGAGCACAGATACGCAGTATTTT. Translating gives CASSMSLASTDTQYF.

The rearrangement links TRBV7-7 to TRBJ2-5; 8 bases are a match to TRBD1. The CDR3 runs 14 residues. Per the germline V gene, CDR1 is SSHAT and CDR2 is FNYEAQ (reference sequence). V shed 2 bases and J 4 bases; nucleotides not matched to a gene: 3. CDR3 bases: TGTGCCAGCAGCTTATACGGACAGGGAGAGACCCAGTACTTC. As protein: CASSLYGQGETQYF.

The chain is built from TRBV4-2 and TRBJ2-1, with TRBD2 matching 11 bases. The V gene end was trimmed by 0 bases and the J gene end by 3 bases; junction bases not matched to a gene: 7. This CDR3 has 18 residues. Germline V gene lookup returns CDR1 LGHNA and CDR2 YNFKEQ. The CDR3 protein is CASSQEATSGAYYNEQFF. CDR3 DNA: TGTGCCAGCAGCCAAGAGGCGACTAGCGGGGCCTACTACAATGAGCAGTTCTTC.

The chain employs TRBV6-1 and TRBJ1-5; D is undetermined. Germline V gene sequence: CDR1 MNHNS, CDR2 SASEGT. V lost 0 bases and J 7 bases, leaving 7 bases between the germline ends. The CDR3 is 13 amino acids. In DNA, the CDR3 is TGTGCCAGCAGTGAAGCGCGGCAGCAGCCCCAGCATTTT. Translated: CASSEARQQPQHF.

In the case of this clone: The junction departs from germline at one end; a sequencing error may be responsible. The V call is TRBV5-6, the J call TRBJ2-7; D uncertain. CDR1 is SGHDT, CDR2 YYEEEE, per germline. The CDR3 length is 13 residues. The chain's CDR3 is CASSLSRSHEQYF. For the CDR3, the DNA is TGTGCCAGCAGCTTGTCGCGCTCCCACGAGCAGTACTTC.

This chain links TRBV25-1 with TRBJ2-3; tentatively, D is TRBD2 (5 bases). CDR3 length: 17 amino acids. Germline V CDR1 and CDR2: MGHDK, SYGVNS. Deletions cut 5 bases from V and 6 bases from J, with 24 bases between. The CDR3 region has the DNA TGTGCCAGCAGTCCCCCCCCTTTAACGGGGAAATGGGATACGCAGTATTTT. Its protein product is CASSPPPLTGKWDTQYF.

The chain employs TRBV28 and TRBJ2-5; 8 bases are a match to TRBD1. This CDR3 region has 14 residues. Trimming at V came to 6 bases and at J to 3 bases, leaving 6 bases not matched to a gene. CDR1 MDHEN and CDR2 SYDVKM come from the germline V gene. CDR3 sequence (DNA): TGTGCCAGCAGGACGACAGGGGAGGAAGAGACCCAGTACTTC. Protein: CASRTTGEEETQYF.

In this sample, this clone turned up a few times. This rearrangement joins TRBV6-6 to TRBJ1-5; 9 nucleotides agree with TRBD1. The length of the CDR3 is 15 residues. J gave up 6 bases and V 1 base, and 4 bases lay outside the gene matches. Germline V gene data show CDR1 as MNHNY and CDR2 as SVGAGI (reference sequence). Here the CDR3 DNA reads TGTGCCAGCAGTTACTATGGGACAGGGCTTCAGCCCCAGCATTTT. Amino acid sequence: CASSYYGTGLQPQHF.

The chain has TRBV6-6 and TRBJ2-2; D might be TRBD2 (6 bases). The CDR3 has 15 amino acids. Germline V gives CDR1 MNHNY, CDR2 SVGAGI (reference sequence). V lost 4 bases to trimming and J lost 5 bases, with 14 bases between them. CDR3 sequence reads: CASSFRLAQTGELFF. The CDR3 DNA is TGTGCCAGCAGTTTCCGGCTAGCGCAGACCGGGGAGCTGTTTTTT.

This chain uses TRBV6-1 with TRBJ2-7; 11 positions match TRBD2. The CDR3 totals 15 residues. Germline CDR1 reads MNHNS; CDR2 reads SASEGT. V was pared by 6 bases and J by 4 bases, with 8 bases of the junction left unmatched. The CDR3 DNA reads as TGTGCCAGCAGAGTTGCCGGGACTAGCGGTTACGAGCAGTACTTC. This codes for CASRVAGTSGYEQYF.

V and J are TRBV2 and TRBJ2-2, with 8 nucleotides matching TRBD1. This CDR3 has 15 amino acids. Germline V gives CDR1 SNHLY, CDR2 FYNNEI. Trimming cost V 6 bases and J 4 bases; bases outside gene matches: 7. CDR3 nucleotide sequence: TGTGCCAGCAGCGAGTCGGACAGGGCCACCGGGGAGCTGTTTTTT. Amino acid sequence: CASSESDRATGELFF.

This clone has more than one count but fewer than ten. The chain uses TRBV7-2 and TRBJ1-1; no definite D call. Germline V lookup: CDR1 SGHTA, CDR2 FQGNSA. Deletions cut 1 base from V and 5 bases from J, with 11 bases between. This CDR3 has 14 residues. The CDR3 is CASSLDTVRTEAFF. CDR3 in DNA: TGTGCCAGCAGCTTAGATACGGTGAGAACTGAAGCTTTCTTT.

This chain connects TRBV7-2 to TRBJ1-2; TRBD1 agrees at 11 bases. Germline V gene data show CDR1 as SGHTA and CDR2 as FQGNSA. After removal of 3 bases from V and 2 bases from J, the junction contained 2 bases not matched to a gene. The CDR3 is 15 amino acids. CDR3 sequence: CASSLGQGGNYGYTF. CDR3 coding DNA: TGTGCCAGCAGCTTGGGACAGGGGGGGAACTATGGCTACACCTTC.

The chain couples TRBV11-2 to TRBJ2-7; 10 nucleotides match TRBD2. The CDR3 loop spans 15 amino acids. Germline loops: CDR1 SGHAT, CDR2 FQNNGV. The V gene end was trimmed by 0 bases and the J gene end by 4 bases; junction bases not matched to a gene: 3. The CDR3 reads CASSLEPSGGYEQYF. For the CDR3, the DNA is TGTGCCAGCAGCTTAGAACCTAGCGGGGGTTACGAGCAGTACTTC.

The chain uses TRBV6-6 and TRBJ2-3; TRBD1 agrees at 8 bases. This CDR3 has 16 amino acids. The V and J ends lost 6 bases and 3 bases, in that order; junction bases with no gene match: 11. From germline, CDR1 is MNHNY and CDR2 SVGAGI (reference sequence). The DNA of the CDR3 is TGTGCCAGCAGCCGCACCGGGACAGGTCTGACAGATACGCAGTATTTT. This encodes CASSRTGTGLTDTQYF.

This clone has a single count. The chain has TRBV30 and TRBJ1-4; no clear D gene. Germline V gene sequence: CDR1 GTSNPN, CDR2 SVGIG (reference sequence). Trimming removed 0 bases from V and 8 bases from J, with 4 bases in between. The CDR3 is 11 residues long. The DNA of the CDR3 is TGTGCCTGGAGTGTAGAGGAAAAACTGTTTTTT. Translation: CAWSVEEKLFF. The variable domain in full, completed from reference TRBV30 and TRBJ1-4, reads SQTIHQWPATLVQPVGSPLSLECTVEGTSNPNLYWYRQAAGRGLQLLFYSVGIGQISSEVPQNLSASRPQDRQFILSSKKLLLSDSGFYLCAWSVEEKLFFGSGTQLSVL.

The chain employs TRBV5-1 and TRBJ2-1; 9 bases align to TRBD1. There are 17 residues in the CDR3. Germline V gives CDR1 SGHRS, CDR2 YFSETQ. Unmatched junction bases numbered 6, after V lost 0 bases and J lost 2 bases. The CDR3 region is CASSLELGTGTYNEQFF. The CDR3 region has the DNA TGCGCCAGCAGCTTGGAGTTGGGGACAGGGACCTACAATGAGCAGTTCTTC. The whole variable domain, remainder taken from reference TRBV5-1 and TRBJ2-1, is KAGVTQTPRYLIKTRGQQVTLSCSPISGHRSVSWYQQTPGQGLQFLFEYFSETQRNKGNFPGRFSGRQFSNSRSEMNVSTLELGDSALYLCASSLELGTGTYNEQFFGPGTRLTVL.

This chain uses TRBV5-1 with TRBJ2-2; D possibly corresponds to TRBD2 (6 bases). CDR1 SGHRS and CDR2 YFSETQ come from the germline V gene. Deletions cut 2 bases from V and 6 bases from J, with 14 bases between. This CDR3 spans 15 amino acids. This CDR3 reads CASSLGTFPSGELFF. For the CDR3, the DNA is TGCGCCAGCAGCTTAGGGACTTTCCCCTCCGGGGAGCTGTTTTTT.